Listed below are T cell receptor beta chains from one sample, sequenced in a study of cytomegalovirus exposure and HLA in healthy donors. This table comes from immunoSEQ multiplex PCR, and its TCRdb copy is limited to in-frame clones, with some not included. The sample shows about 180,000 clones, about 83% of them seen only once. The sample comprised PBMCs. All receptors derive from a woman aged 25-40 years in good health and CMV-seronegative. Each CDR3 is given with its conserved first and last residue. Each record gives: D gene, J gene, V gene, CDR3 protein, CDR3 DNA. A D gene is named only where the DNA matches it firmly.

D gene: TRBD1
J gene: TRBJ1-1
V gene: TRBV6-1
CDR3 protein: CASTGQGDTEAFF
CDR3 DNA: TGTGCCAGCACCGGACAGGGGGACACTGAAGCTTTCTTT

D gene: TRBD1
J gene: TRBJ1-2
V gene: TRBV5-4
CDR3 protein: CASGQGVYGYTF
CDR3 DNA: TGTGCCAGCGGACAGGGGGTATATGGCTACACCTTC

D gene: TRBD1
J gene: TRBJ2-7
V gene: TRBV2
CDR3 protein: CASIKNTGGYEQYF
CDR3 DNA: TGTGCCAGCATAAAGAACACAGGGGGCTACGAGCAGTACTTC

D gene: .
J gene: TRBJ1-1
V gene: TRBV9
CDR3 protein: CASSVGLRSPRTENTEAFF
CDR3 DNA: TGTGCCAGCAGCGTGGGGCTAAGGAGTCCAAGAACCGAGAACACTGAAGCTTTCTTT

D gene: TRBD1
J gene: TRBJ1-3
V gene: TRBV5-1
CDR3 protein: CASSTGQVGSGNTIYF
CDR3 DNA: TGCGCCAGCAGCACCGGACAGGTTGGCTCTGGAAACACCATATATTTT

D gene: TRBD2
J gene: TRBJ2-7
V gene: TRBV7-2
CDR3 protein: CASSPGSSGVLPYEQYF
CDR3 DNA: TGTGCCAGCAGCCCAGGAAGCAGCGGGGTGTTACCCTACGAGCAGTACTTC

D gene: .
J gene: TRBJ2-2
V gene: TRBV30
CDR3 protein: CALDSLNTGELFF
CDR3 DNA: TGTGCCTTGGACAGCTTGAACACCGGGGAGCTGTTTTTT

D gene: .
J gene: TRBJ1-4
V gene: TRBV15
CDR3 protein: CATSGLAWLGNEKLFF
CDR3 DNA: TGTGCCACCAGCGGACTGGCATGGCTAGGTAATGAAAAACTGTTTTTT

D gene: TRBD1
J gene: TRBJ2-5
V gene: TRBV12-5
CDR3 protein: CASGPNPGTGEKETQYF
CDR3 DNA: TGTGCTAGTGGTCCCAACCCCGGGACAGGGGAGAAAGAGACCCAGTACTTC

D gene: TRBD1
J gene: TRBJ2-1
V gene: TRBV5-1
CDR3 protein: CASRPFKGAGNEQFF
CDR3 DNA: TGCGCCAGCAGACCATTTAAGGGGGCCGGTAATGAGCAGTTCTTC

D gene: TRBD2
J gene: TRBJ2-5
V gene: TRBV13
CDR3 protein: CASSTGTSGGLIQQTQYF
CDR3 DNA: TGTGCCAGCAGCACAGGGACTAGCGGGGGCCTAATACAACAGACCCAGTACTTC

D gene: TRBD1
J gene: TRBJ1-6
V gene: TRBV9
CDR3 protein: CASSVGFGQGIHLHF
CDR3 DNA: TGTGCCAGCAGCGTAGGTTTTGGACAGGGTATTCACCTCCACTTT

D gene: TRBD2
J gene: TRBJ2-4
V gene: TRBV5-6
CDR3 protein: CASSLFVGGGIAKNIQYF
CDR3 DNA: TGTGCCAGCAGCTTGTTTGTAGGCGGGGGGATAGCCAAAAACATTCAGTACTTC

D gene: TRBD1
J gene: TRBJ2-2
V gene: TRBV27
CDR3 protein: CASSTQGPTGELFF
CDR3 DNA: TGTGCCAGCAGTACACAGGGGCCCACCGGGGAGCTGTTTTTT

D gene: .
J gene: TRBJ1-2
V gene: TRBV27
CDR3 protein: CASRPIGGVNYGYTF
CDR3 DNA: TGTGCCAGCAGGCCGATCGGGGGGGTAAACTATGGCTACACCTTC

D gene: .
J gene: TRBJ2-3
V gene: TRBV9
CDR3 protein: CASSVEGGPGLRPDTQYF
CDR3 DNA: TGTGCCAGCAGCGTAGAGGGTGGTCCGGGACTGCGTCCAGATACGCAGTATTTT